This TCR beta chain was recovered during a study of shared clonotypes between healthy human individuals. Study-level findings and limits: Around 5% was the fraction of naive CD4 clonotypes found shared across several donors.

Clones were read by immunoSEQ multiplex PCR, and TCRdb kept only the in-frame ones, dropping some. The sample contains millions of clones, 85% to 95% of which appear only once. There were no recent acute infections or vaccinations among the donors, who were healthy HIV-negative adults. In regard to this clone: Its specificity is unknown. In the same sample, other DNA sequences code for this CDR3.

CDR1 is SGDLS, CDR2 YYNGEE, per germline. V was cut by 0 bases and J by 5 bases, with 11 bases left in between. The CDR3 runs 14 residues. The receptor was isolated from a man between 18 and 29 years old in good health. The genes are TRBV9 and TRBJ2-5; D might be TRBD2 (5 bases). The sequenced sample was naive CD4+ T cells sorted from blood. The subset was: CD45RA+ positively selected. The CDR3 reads CASSVGTSGETQYF. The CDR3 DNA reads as TGTGCCAGCAGCGTAGGAACTAGTGGGGAGACCCAGTACTTC.